This T cell receptor beta chain emerged from a study of human T cells and chemical hapten exposure (dated by TCRdb to the early 2020s). Describing the broader study: Libraries were pooled for sequencing, and per-sample TCR yields varied mainly because of small differences in library volumes within the pool. For every blood RNA sample, sequencing covered both the TCR alpha and TCR beta chains. Peripheral blood TCR repertoire changes were tracked in vivo in alopecia patients during primary and secondary sensitization to the hapten diphenylcyclopropenone (DPC). Overall study results and their limits: After repeated subsampling, changes were observed in the strength of the expansion versus patch-test correlation and in the threshold at which the correlation became significant. The number of TCRs above 1 in 1000 frequency did not change with DPC sensitization; there was no evidence of global repertoire structure alterations.

Library generation was performed with 5' RACE. Sequenced on an Illumina MiSeq. During library preparation, unique molecular identifiers were attached to individual cDNA molecules so that TCRs could be counted in a quantitative, reproducible way. In the authors' own workflow: The median number of TCRs per sample was over 85,000, ranging from about 20,000 to 750,000. The Decombinator software suite was used to annotate the V, J and CDR3 of the TCR reads. For PS versus PT1 abundance plots, all samples were subsampled to the same number of TCRs (28,000). Expanded TCRs were defined as absent before sensitization and observed at least eight times at the 2-week time point. In TCRdb, the public reads were trimmed at Q25 with fastp and aligned with MiXCR, with productive beta chains retained. Rows merge per CDR3 protein into single entries with the most common DNA and genes. The V and J calls and clone size come from TCRdb's table, not from the authors' own analysis. The sample has about 81,000 distinct CDR3 sequences on record, about 8.4% of them singletons. Approximately 2.5% of the sample lies in the top ten.

There are 16 amino acids in the CDR3, from cysteine to phenylalanine inclusive. The CDR3 DNA has 48 bases and is translated from base 1. The germline ends are 17 bases apart after V is trimmed by 1 base and J by 4 bases. Taken from the germline V gene (reference sequence), the CDR1 and CDR2 loops are SEHNR and FQNEAQ. This clonotype was seen a few times. Its antigen is currently not known. No much larger clone is present one base from it, and per-base qualities are unavailable. Unfractionated whole blood was collected in Tempus Blood RNA tubes, and total RNA was extracted from that blood. Five healthy volunteers acted as controls for TCR sequencing and had blood drawn at day 0, 2 weeks and 6 weeks.

This TCR was sampled from a male donor in good health. This chain is built from TRBV7-9 and TRBJ2-7, and perhaps TRBD1 as D gene, on 5 matching bases. In nucleotide form, the sequence is TGTGCCAGCAGCTTAGTTCGCGGCAGGGCGAATTACGAGCAGTACTTC. Its protein is CASSLVRGRANYEQYF. Where the CDR3 stops, the reference TRBV7-9 and TRBJ2-7 genes take over; the full variable domain is DTGVSQNPRHKITKRGQNVTFRCDPISEHNRLYWYRQTLGQGPEFLTYFQNEAQLEKSRLLSDRFSAERPKGSFSTLEIQRTEQGDSAMYLCASSLVRGRANYEQYFGPGTRLTVT.